This record concerns one TCR beta chain sequence. Its antigen is unknown. This sample was included in a study of CD8 T cells in Susac syndrome. Regarding the study as a whole: As the study acknowledged, the number of individuals in its TCR sequencing and HLA analysis was relatively small.

After extraction with the RNeasy kit, about 0.45 to 1 ug of the RNA was reverse transcribed using random hexamers. Each CDR3 protein is one row after TCRdb ran MiXCR on the immunoSEQ multiplex PCR reads. The profile shows approximately 190,000 distinct CDR3 sequences, 90% to 95% of them singletons. Sequencing of TCR beta covered CD8+ and CD4+ T cells obtained from blood. The control participants were healthy donors, and these controls were matched with respect to both age and sex. Through negative isolation, CD4+ and CD8+ T cells were obtained, while TEMRA cells were enriched using FACS. This CDR3 is built from 16 residues.

The source material was CD4+ T cells from PBMCs. The J gene is TRBJ1-5, the V gene TRBV21-1. TRBV21-1 represents a pseudogene. The origin of this receptor is a human donor in good health. The chain's CDR3 is CASSRSEAGLNQPQHF. The CDR3 nucleotides read TGTGCCAGCAGCCGAAGCGAGGCAGGTCTCAATCAGCCCCAGCATTTT.